This T cell receptor beta chain was sequenced for a study of blood T cells in healthy people across ages. A sample-barcoded 5' primer and a J-beta primer mix were used in a second PCR of roughly 7 to 11 cycles. TCRdb re-derived calls from the 5' RACE reads in MiXCR, one entry per CDR3 protein. The repertoire holds more than 750,000 distinct CDR3 sequences, with about 29% as singletons. CDR1 and CDR2 from the germline V gene are DFQATT and SNEGSKA (reference sequence). The V gene lost 5 bases and the J gene lost 6 bases, with 19 bases spanning the gap. This CDR3 region has 15 residues. This clonotype was detected ten times or more. The same data also went into a second study, on T cells of mothers and their children.

The sample was blood. The rearrangement uses TRBV20-1 and TRBJ1-4; D may be TRBD1 (5 bases). The receptor's source is a woman in her forties in good health. The CDR3 DNA is TGCAGTGCTCTACGAATAACCGGGGGGTATGAAAAACTGTTTTTT. Its translation: CSALRITGGYEKLFF.